This paragraph covers one T cell receptor beta chain sequence. The antigen it recognizes is unknown. Qualities for individual bases were not recorded, and no much larger clone is one base off. The data stem from a study of primary melanoma T cells and metastatic recurrence (dated by TCRdb to 2019 to 2021). About the full investigation: The cohort consisted of nearly 200 primary melanomas of stage T2 to T4, each more than 1 mm thick. The T-cell fraction measured by TCR beta sequencing was weighed against progression-free survival, the clinical outcome chosen for the comparison. Histopathological grading of tumor-infiltrating lymphocytes was compared with the T-cell fraction derived from sequencing. Whether patient outcome could be predicted by T-cell fraction and T-cell repertoire clonality in primary melanoma tumors was the question this study put to the test. Overall study outcomes, separate from this receptor: Protection appeared to be conferred by a T-cell fraction above 20% regardless of ulceration status, mitotic rate or nodal disease. Adding T-cell fraction to tumor thickness reportedly improved progression-free survival prediction more than adding any other histopathological variable. Tumor T-cell fraction was reported to predict progression-free survival independently of thickness, ulceration, mitotic rate and age. An effective T-cell-mediated antitumor response in primary melanoma was framed by the authors only as a suggestion, not a demonstrated mechanism.

The CDR3 runs 14 residues from the cysteine to the phenylalanine. Only the CDR3 region is kept as DNA, spanning 42 bases read in frame from base 1. The germline V gene yields LGHNT for CDR1 and FRNRAP for CDR2. Library method: the immunoSEQ multiplex PCR assay. Primary melanoma tumor tissue underwent high-throughput sequencing of the T-cell receptor beta chain. The authors' analysis ran thus. Among the repertoire analyses were the distribution of insertions and deletions and the sharing of TCRB CDR3 between samples. A gradient-boosted model ranked the predictive value of the T-cell fraction against histopathological variables. The table comes from immuneACCESS by way of TCRdb, which keeps in-frame sequences with V and J called. Part of the clones is missing from these tables; in studies checked, under half for an unresolved V gene and the rest for unknown reasons. That table gives V, J and clone size, and the DNA gave D and trimming. This sample lists around 270 clones; about nine tenths were detected once. About 9% of the sample is taken by the ten largest.

Patients had primary melanoma that had been surgically resected and was considered potentially curable but at risk of metastatic recurrence. The sequence was collected from a human donor with melanoma. The rearranged chain carries TRBV12-5 and TRBJ1-1, and 7 junctional nucleotides match TRBD1. Sequencing was carried out using melanoma tumor tissue. The CDR3 has the sequence CASNPTGRRAEAFF. The sequenced DNA: TGTGCCAGCAACCCGACAGGGCGAAGGGCTGAAGCTTTCTTT.